A selection of T cell receptor beta chains follows, all from one sample in a study of cytomegalovirus exposure and HLA in healthy donors. Sequencing was performed with immunoSEQ multiplex PCR; in TCRdb, only in-frame clones are kept and a portion is missing. Of some 83,000 clones in the sample, roughly 75% are singletons; the top ten hold more than 3.5%. Input material: PBMCs. Receptors originate from a man aged 55 to 70 in good health and CMV-seronegative. The CDR3 runs from the conserved cysteine through the conserved F or W. D genes are given only for firm matches. The size field is filled for only some rows; it gives once, few, many or a size class.

d_call clone_size j_call v_call cdr3_aa cdr3_nt
TRBD2 - TRBJ2-7 TRBV5-1 CASSPSGEDEQYF TGCGCCAGCAGCCCTAGCGGGGAAGACGAGCAGTACTTC
TRBD1 - TRBJ1-6 TRBV19 CASNGRDRGSPLHF TGTGCCAGTAACGGCCGGGACAGGGGATCACCCCTCCACTTT
- - TRBJ2-3 TRBV11-3 CASSLDSSLADTQYF TGTGCCAGCAGCTTAGACTCCTCCCTAGCAGATACGCAGTATTTT
- - TRBJ2-2 TRBV29-1 CSVVSRDTGELFF TGCAGCGTTGTTTCCCGAGACACCGGGGAGCTGTTTTTT
TRBD1 - TRBJ1-2 TRBV19 CASTPGQGRYGYTF TGTGCCAGTACCCCGGGACAGGGGAGGTATGGCTACACCTTC
- few TRBJ1-3 TRBV6-5 CASTLEGSSGNTIYF TGTGCCAGCACGCTGGAGGGGAGCTCTGGAAACACCATATATTTT
- - TRBJ2-3 TRBV27 CASSFSSGGATDTQYF TGTGCCAGCAGTTTCTCCTCTGGCGGGGCCACAGATACGCAGTATTTT
TRBD1 few TRBJ1-2 TRBV6-5 CASRRTGVNYGYTF TGTGCCAGCAGACGGACAGGGGTTAACTATGGCTACACCTTC
TRBD1 - TRBJ1-6 TRBV30 CASLGQINSPLHF TGTGCCTCTCTGGGACAGATTAATTCACCCCTCCACTTT
TRBD2 - TRBJ2-3 TRBV14 CASSPTAGGAITDTQYF TGTGCCAGCAGCCCGACCGCGGGGGGGGCGATTACAGATACGCAGTATTTT
- few TRBJ1-4 TRBV21-1 CASSKDSRTQGEKLFF TGTGCCAGCAGCAAAGACTCCAGGACACAGGGTGAAAAACTGTTTTTT
- - TRBJ2-7 TRBV27 CVQYEQYF TGTGTACAATACGAGCAGTACTTC
- - TRBJ1-3 TRBV29-1 CSVGGGTTIYF TGCAGCGTTGGGGGAGGTACCACCATATATTTT
- - TRBJ1-5 TRBV6-1 CASWGDSNQPQHF TGTGCCAGTTGGGGGGATAGCAATCAGCCCCAGCATTTT
TRBD2 few TRBJ2-4 TRBV25-1 CASSGGLATSKNIQYF TGTGCCAGCAGTGGAGGACTAGCCACGTCCAAAAACATTCAGTACTTC